Each of the 21 T cell receptor beta chains below was sequenced from the same sample in a study of T cell repertoires in cytomegalovirus infection. These receptors have no known antigen. One entry per CDR3 protein, called by TCRdb with MiXCR from the reads. The sample consists of 100,000 to 150,000 distinct CDR3 sequences, 32% of them appearing once. The material was CD8+ T cells from cultured PBMCs, obtained from culture after CMV antigen stimulation. The receptors come from a human donor in good health (CMV status not recorded). Some clones in this sample may be carry-over from other donors' samples.

This chain uses TRBV29-1 with TRBJ2-7; D gene uncertain. The germline V and J ends were trimmed by 2 bases and 2 bases, with 10 bases remaining between them. The CDR3 length is 13 residues. Germline assignment: CDR1 SQVTM and CDR2 ANQGSEA. This CDR3 reads CSVEIPEAYEQYF. Written as DNA, the CDR3 is TGCAGCGTTGAAATTCCGGAAGCCTACGAGCAGTACTTC.

The V call is TRBV2, the J call TRBJ2-7, with D possibly being TRBD2 (5 bases). Looked up from germline, CDR1 is SNHLY and CDR2 is FYNNEI. CDR3 length equals 13 residues. V was pared by 6 bases and J by 3 bases, with 12 bases between. CDR3 sequence: CASSNGVRYEQYF. CDR3 DNA: TGTGCCAGCAGCAACGGGGTTCGCTACGAGCAGTACTTC.

This clonotype appeared many times. J is TRBJ2-1 and V is TRBV6-5; D gene ambiguous. V was shortened by 0 bases and J by 5 bases, with 14 bases between the two germline ends. Germline assignment: CDR1 MNHEY and CDR2 SVGAGI. CDR3 size: 16 residues. In DNA, the CDR3 is TGTGCCAGCAGTTACTCGATATCCTGGGGAAACAATGAGCAGTTCTTC. Protein product: CASSYSISWGNNEQFF.

This clonotype was picked up many times. This chain connects TRBV7-6 to TRBJ2-1, with a possible D match to TRBD2 (5 bases). Germline values: CDR1 SGHVS, CDR2 FNYEAQ. The CDR3 has 16 residues. V was shortened by 0 bases and J by 3 bases, with 12 bases between the two germline ends. The CDR3 loop reads CASSLAGVGNYNEQFF. In nucleotides, the CDR3 is TGTGCCAGCAGCTTAGCCGGGGTAGGGAACTACAATGAGCAGTTCTTC.

The table lists this clonotype with many counts. The chain recombines TRBV7-8 with TRBJ2-5, with 10 positions matching TRBD1. The germline V gene encodes CDR1 SGHVS and CDR2 FQNEAQ. V lost 3 bases, J lost 3 bases, and 1 base stayed unmatched. The CDR3 is 14 amino acids. Here the CDR3 reads CASSLGTGEETQYF. In DNA form, the CDR3 reads TGTGCCAGCAGCTTGGGGACAGGGGAAGAGACCCAGTACTTC.

V is TRBV19 and J is TRBJ2-7; 8 bases line up with TRBD2. Germline-derived CDR1 and CDR2 are LNHDA and SQIVND (reference sequence). V gave up 6 bases and J gave up 1 base; unmatched junction bases: 8. The CDR3 runs 15 residues. CDR3 loop: CASRLAEMGSYEQYF. As DNA, the CDR3 is TGTGCCAGTAGACTAGCGGAGATGGGGTCCTACGAGCAGTACTTC.

This chain connects TRBV6-2 or TRBV6-3 to TRBJ1-1; D perhaps matches TRBD1 (6 bases). CDR1 MNHEY and CDR2 SVGEGT come from the germline V gene. Between the trimmed V and J ends, which lost 5 bases and 0 bases, there was a span of 7 bases. The CDR3 is 13 amino acids. The CDR3 spells CASSGQMNTEAFF. The CDR3 DNA reads TGTGCCAGCAGTGGACAGATGAACACTGAAGCTTTCTTT.

This rearrangement joins TRBV20-1 to TRBJ1-6, with D tentatively TRBD1 (6 bases). The V and J ends lost 0 bases and 4 bases respectively, with 19 bases between them. Germline CDR1 DFQATT, CDR2 SNEGSKA (reference sequence). There are 18 residues in the CDR3. The CDR3 nucleotides are TGCAGTGCTAGAGATGTCACGCGGATACAGGGTTATAATTCACCCCTCCACTTT. Translating gives CSARDVTRIQGYNSPLHF.

This clonotype was picked up many times. This chain links TRBV12-3 or TRBV12-4 with TRBJ1-1; 7 nucleotides align to TRBD1. Germline trimming cut 3 bases from V and 4 bases from J; bases unmatched to any gene: 11. The CDR3 consists of 16 residues. The CDR3 DNA reads as TGTGCCAGCAGTTTTTCAGGGACAGAGAGGATCACTGAAGCTTTCTTT. It is translated as CASSFSGTERITEAFF.

Concerning this clonotype itself: This may be a read error, as it is one base from a much larger clone. It is likely a read error, because the conserved phenylalanine at the end of the CDR3 is missing. This chain uses TRBV28 with TRBJ1-1; possible D gene TRBD1, 6 bases. The germline V gene has CDR1 MDHEN and CDR2 SYDVKM. V lost 5 bases and J lost 5, with 21 bases in between. CDR3 length: 16 residues. The CDR3 spells CASSAVGGGLLTEAFC. The CDR3 nucleotides read TGTGCCAGCAGTGCGGTGGGGGGCGGGCTGCTTACTGAAGCTTTCTGT.

The genes are TRBV28 and TRBJ1-2, with D hard to call. The germline CDR1 and CDR2 sequences are MDHEN and SYDVKM. Trimming removed 9 bases at V and 3 bases at J, with 11 bases between. The CDR3 spans 12 residues. The chain's CDR3 is CASTETDYGYTF. CDR3 in DNA: TGTGCCAGTACCGAAACGGACTATGGCTACACCTTC.

The chain employs TRBV6-6 and TRBJ1-6; 9 bases are shared with TRBD1. The CDR3 has 16 residues. Germline assignment: CDR1 MNHNY and CDR2 SVGAGI (reference sequence). The J segment lost 7 bases and the V segment lost 6 bases, leaving 10 bases of the junction unmatched. CDR3 protein: CASSKDRGVGNSPLHF. For the CDR3, the DNA is TGTGCCAGCAGCAAGGACAGGGGAGTAGGAAATTCACCCCTCCACTTT.

V gene TRBV5-1 combines with J gene TRBJ2-1, with 11 bases lining up with TRBD1. The CDR3 is 15 amino acids. V lost 7 bases, J lost 3 bases, and 6 bases stayed unmatched. The germline CDR1 and CDR2 sequences are SGHRS and YFSETQ. The CDR3 DNA reads as TGCGCCAGCGGAGGACAGGGGGCTGACTACAATGAGCAGTTCTTC. It codes for CASGGQGADYNEQFF.

The rearrangement uses TRBV7-9 and TRBJ2-7; no clear D. Germline V gives CDR1 SEHNR, CDR2 FQNEAQ (reference sequence). The CDR3 covers 13 residues. Trimming removed 8 bases from V and 0 bases from J, with 11 bases in between. Here the CDR3 DNA reads TGTGCCAGCGGCGCAGGAAGCTCCTACGAGCAGTACTTC. It translates to CASGAGSSYEQYF.

The chain is built from TRBV25-1 and TRBJ2-1, with no clear D. CDR1 MGHDK and CDR2 SYGVNS come from the germline V gene. V shed 4 bases and J shed 12 bases, with 16 bases lying between them. This CDR3 contains 13 residues. Here the CDR3 DNA reads TGTGCCAGCAGTGGGGTATTGGGGATGGGGCAGTTCTTC. It specifies CASSGVLGMGQFF.

The chain is built from TRBV6-6 and TRBJ1-1; possible D gene TRBD1, 6 bases. Germline CDR1 is MNHNY and CDR2 is SVGAGI (reference sequence). The CDR3 consists of 16 residues. The V end was cut by 2 bases, the J end by 4 bases, with 17 bases between. The CDR3, as DNA: TGTGCCAGCAGTTACACCCAACAGGGCCCTAGCACTGAAGCTTTCTTT. Its protein product is CASSYTQQGPSTEAFF.

The genes are TRBV14 and TRBJ2-7; D is uncertain. CDR3 length: 15 residues. Germline-derived CDR1 and CDR2 are SGHDN and FVKESK. The V and J ends lost 1 base and 4 bases respectively, with 14 bases between them. The CDR3 DNA reads TGTGCCAGCAGCCAAGTCGCTGGGCCCTCTTACGAGCAGTACTTC. Its protein is CASSQVAGPSYEQYF.

The chain carries TRBV7-6 and TRBJ2-7; TRBD1 agrees at 12 bases. CDR3 length equals 17 residues. Germline V gene lookup returns CDR1 SGHVS and CDR2 FNYEAQ. V dropped 3 bases and J dropped 5; count of bases not matched to a gene: 11. The CDR3 reads CASSLAGGQGAHHEQYF. DNA for the CDR3: TGTGCCAGCAGCTTGGCCGGGGGACAGGGGGCGCATCACGAGCAGTACTTC.

The rearrangement joins TRBV27 to TRBJ2-3; D is perhaps TRBD1 (5 bases). The CDR3 extends over 15 amino acids. CDR1 MNHEY and CDR2 SMNVEV come from the germline V gene (reference sequence). The ends were cut back, 5 bases at V and 1 base at J, with 13 bases in the middle. CDR3 in DNA: TGTGCCAGCAGTCCCCAGGGTGGGGGCACAGATACGCAGTATTTT. Amino acid sequence: CASSPQGGGTDTQYF.

This clonotype appeared once. The genes are TRBV20-1 and TRBJ2-5; 8 bases are shared with TRBD2. Unmatched junction bases numbered 8, after V lost 3 bases and J lost 2 bases. In germline, CDR1 is DFQATT, CDR2 SNEGSKA (reference sequence). The CDR3 runs to 15 residues. CDR3 coding DNA: TGCAGTGCTAGGAAGCGGGGGCTGAGACAAGAGACCCAGTACTTC. Amino acid sequence: CSARKRGLRQETQYF.

J is TRBJ2-1 and V is TRBV9; 10 bases agree with TRBD2. Germline values: CDR1 SGDLS, CDR2 YYNGEE. The CDR3 covers 17 residues. V lost 3 bases, J lost 0 bases, and 6 bases stayed unmatched. The CDR3 loop is CASSAPLAGGSYNEQFF. The CDR3 DNA sequence: TGTGCCAGCAGCGCACCCTTAGCGGGAGGCTCCTACAATGAGCAGTTCTTC.